This T cell receptor (beta chain) was captured by sequencing in a study of T cells in Graves' hyperthyroidism and ophthalmopathy. Germline V gene lookup returns CDR1 MNHEY and CDR2 SVGAGI. The V and J ends lost 1 base and 5 bases respectively, with 8 bases between them. The CDR3 is made up of 13 amino acids. Amplified regions were TCR beta CDR3 sequences from RNA transcripts. A set of HTBI primers served as the primers for a first-round RT-PCR of the TCR CDR3. TCRdb redid the calling of the multiplex PCR reads with MiXCR, one entry per CDR3 protein. Here the sample spans about 840,000 distinct CDR3 sequences, approximately 40% being singletons. Participants, patients aged 18 to 65, had newly diagnosed hyperthyroidism with a duration under 2 months. In making diagnoses, clinical symptoms, serum thyroxine and TRAb, thyroid ultrasound and orbital computed tomography were all used.

The rearrangement uses TRBV6-5 and TRBJ1-2; D is unresolved. The clonotype originates from a man aged 18-30 years with Graves' hyperthyroidism. Sequenced input: blood. DNA of the CDR3: TGTGCCAGCAGTTACTGGGGAAGATATGGCTACACCTTC. Amino acid sequence: CASSYWGRYGYTF.